This entry lists 31 T cell receptor beta chains sequenced from one sample in a study of PD-1 blockade in classical Hodgkin lymphoma. Each patient relapsed following autologous stem cell transplantation, and prior brentuximab vedotin exposure differed. Profiled with immunoSEQ multiplex PCR; TCRdb holds only in-frame clones, not every one. Altogether tens of thousands of clones are present, 89% being singletons, with the ten largest covering roughly a fifth. Sample: peripheral blood mononuclear cells (PBMCs), taken at baseline. The source of these receptors is a human donor with classical Hodgkin lymphoma.

The chain has TRBV7-9 and TRBJ2-5; the D gene is possibly TRBD1 (6 bases). V was cut by 2 bases and J by 4 bases, with 14 bases left in between. This CDR3 has 15 residues. The germline V gene has CDR1 SEHNR and CDR2 FQNEAQ (reference sequence). The CDR3 DNA reads TGTGCCAGCAGCTTAAAGTGGGGGCTCGGAGAGACCCAGTACTTC. Its protein product is CASSLKWGLGETQYF.

The chain carries TRBV5-1 and TRBJ1-4; no clear D gene. The CDR3 has 14 residues. With 4 bases removed from V and 0 bases from J, the gap between germline ends came to 7 bases. Germline V lookup: CDR1 SGHRS, CDR2 YFSETQ. DNA of the CDR3: TGCGCCAGCAGCGAGGACGCAACTAATGAAAAACTGTTTTTT. This sequence encodes CASSEDATNEKLFF. The full variable domain, in which reference TRBV5-1 and TRBJ1-4 provide the parts outside the CDR3, is KAGVTQTPRYLIKTRGQQVTLSCSPISGHRSVSWYQQTPGQGLQFLFEYFSETQRNKGNFPGRFSGRQFSNSRSEMNVSTLELGDSALYLCASSEDATNEKLFFGSGTQLSVL.

V usage is TRBV2 and J usage is TRBJ1-1, with D maybe TRBD1 (5 bases). Germline V gene lookup returns CDR1 SNHLY and CDR2 FYNNEI. The germline V and J ends were trimmed by 7 bases and 11 bases, with 20 bases remaining between them. The CDR3 contains 13 residues. The CDR3: CASTRRAGSGAFF. CDR3 bases: TGTGCCAGCACGCGCAGGGCGGGATCTGGGGCTTTCTTT.

The V and J genes are TRBV10-1 and TRBJ2-3, with 7 bases that match TRBD1. The length of the CDR3 is 16 residues. After removal of 1 base from V and 5 bases from J, the junction contained 9 bases not matched to a gene. Germline V gives CDR1 WNHNN, CDR2 SYGVQD (reference sequence). The CDR3 sequence: CASSEFPTGPGDTQYF. The CDR3 DNA is TGCGCCAGCAGTGAGTTCCCGACAGGGCCAGGAGATACGCAGTATTTT.

The chain has TRBV7-9 and TRBJ2-1; tentative D call: TRBD2 (5 bases). The ends were cut back, 3 bases at V and 2 bases at J, with 11 bases in the middle. Germline assignment: CDR1 SEHNR and CDR2 FQNEAQ (reference sequence). This CDR3 is built from 15 residues. CDR3 sequence: CASSLGAGAYNEQFF. CDR3 sequence (DNA): TGTGCCAGCAGCTTGGGAGCAGGAGCCTACAATGAGCAGTTCTTC.

This chain connects TRBV19 to TRBJ1-1; D is perhaps TRBD1 (5 bases). CDR1 is LNHDA, CDR2 SQIVND, per germline (reference sequence). Trimming left V 5 bases short and J 6 bases short, with 13 bases between. The CDR3 has 13 amino acids. Written as DNA, the CDR3 is TGTGCCAGTAGTTGGATGCAGGGCGCTGAAGCTTTCTTT. Protein product: CASSWMQGAEAFF.

This clone was seen a single time. The chain links TRBV5-1 to TRBJ2-7; D ambiguous. The V gene's germline CDR1 is SGHRS and CDR2 YFSETQ. The V end was cut by 0 bases, the J end by 2 bases, with 18 bases between. CDR3 size: 17 residues. The CDR3 protein is CASSLVVSVSNAYEQYF. The DNA of the CDR3 is TGCGCCAGCAGCTTGGTAGTATCGGTTTCGAATGCCTACGAGCAGTACTTC.

This chain links TRBV5-1 with TRBJ2-7, with 7 nucleotides matching TRBD2. Germline CDR1 and CDR2: SGHRS and YFSETQ. This CDR3 has 18 residues. The junction had 16 bases not matched to a gene; V was cut back by 0 bases and J by 4 bases. CDR3 sequence: CASSLDSRGSSFGYEQYF. CDR3 bases: TGCGCCAGCAGCTTGGACAGTCGCGGGAGCTCTTTTGGATACGAGCAGTACTTC.

The rearrangement uses TRBV30 and TRBJ1-3, with D possibly being TRBD1 (6 bases). Germline lookup yields CDR1 GTSNPN and CDR2 SVGIG (reference sequence). CDR3 size: 14 residues. Trimming removed 3 bases at V and 2 bases at J, with 11 bases between. CDR3 nucleotides: TGTGCCTGGAGACCAGGGACAACTGGAAACACCATATATTTT. Protein sequence: CAWRPGTTGNTIYF.

This clone has only one observation. CDR3 loop: CASTTVNTEAFF. The CDR3 region has the DNA TGTGCCAGCACGACAGTGAACACTGAAGCTTTCTTT. The chain recombines TRBV6-6 with TRBJ1-1; tentative D call: TRBD1 (5 bases). Germline-derived CDR1 and CDR2 are MNHNY and SVGAGI (reference sequence). CDR3 size: 12 residues. The V gene lost 7 bases and the J gene lost 0 bases, with 6 bases spanning the gap.

By proportion, this clone is medium-sized (0.01 to 0.1%). This chain links TRBV4-1 with TRBJ2-1, with D possibly being TRBD2 (6 bases). The CDR3 extends over 14 amino acids. V lost 6 bases, J lost 9 bases, and 18 bases lay in between. Looked up from germline, CDR1 is MGHRA and CDR2 is YSYEKL. CDR3 in DNA: TGCGCCAGCAGTTACGGGACTCAGAAAGGTGAGCAGTTCTTC. Its translation is CASSYGTQKGEQFF.

The chain joins TRBV19 to TRBJ1-2; TRBD1 matches at 7 bases. Per the germline V gene, CDR1 is LNHDA and CDR2 is SQIVND (reference sequence). V lost 6 bases, J lost 4 bases, and 5 bases stayed unmatched. The CDR3 runs 13 residues. For the CDR3, the DNA is TGTGCCAGTAGAGGGACAGCGGGCTATGGCTACACCTTC. As protein: CASRGTAGYGYTF.

As DNA, the CDR3 is TGTGCCAGCAGTTCCGTGAGGGGAGAGAGGGCCCAGTACTTC. It yields the protein CASSSVRGERAQYF. The chain uses TRBV28 and TRBJ2-5; tentatively, D is TRBD1 or TRBD2 (5 bases each). The CDR3 covers 14 residues. Germline loops: CDR1 MDHEN, CDR2 SYDVKM. Trimming removed 4 bases at V and 9 bases at J, with 18 bases between.

The V and J genes are TRBV7-8 and TRBJ2-2; no clear D. The CDR3 spans 11 residues. Germline assignment: CDR1 SGHVS and CDR2 FQNEAQ. Trimming left V 2 bases short and J 7 bases short, with 2 bases between. The CDR3 DNA reads TGTGCCAGCAGCTTATTCGGGGAGCTGTTTTTT. This gives the protein CASSLFGELFF.

The CDR3: CASSGGAHGYTF. DNA of the CDR3: TGTGCCAGTAGTGGGGGTGCCCATGGCTACACCTTC. This chain connects TRBV19 to TRBJ1-2, with a tentative D call TRBD1 (5 bases). The CDR3 has 12 amino acids. V was trimmed by 5 bases and J by 6 bases, leaving 10 bases between them. From germline, CDR1 is LNHDA and CDR2 SQIVND (reference sequence).

The V call is TRBV4-3, the J call TRBJ1-2; possibly TRBD1 for D (5 bases). The length of the CDR3 is 16 residues. CDR1 and CDR2 (germline): LGHNA, YSLEER. Trimming shortened V by 0 bases and J by 3 bases, and 14 bases separated the two germline ends. The CDR3 reads CASSQDERGSYYGYTF. The CDR3 DNA follows: TGCGCCAGCAGCCAAGATGAACGGGGGTCCTACTATGGCTACACCTTC.

This sequence joins TRBV19 and TRBJ1-4, with D hard to call. The CDR3 totals 16 residues. The germline V gene encodes CDR1 LNHDA and CDR2 SQIVND (reference sequence). V was cut by 4 bases and J by 4 bases, with 16 bases left in between. CDR3 protein: CASSRRSATYNEKLFF. In DNA form, the CDR3 reads TGTGCCAGTAGTAGACGGTCTGCCACCTATAATGAAAAACTGTTTTTT.

The chain joins TRBV7-8 to TRBJ2-2; D is undetermined. V gave up 1 base and J gave up 3 bases, with 6 bases separating them. This CDR3 is 14 amino acids long. CDR1 SGHVS and CDR2 FQNEAQ come from the germline V gene. The CDR3 region is CASSLGRDTGELFF. In DNA form, the CDR3 reads TGTGCCAGCAGCTTAGGCAGAGACACCGGGGAGCTGTTTTTT.

The V gene is TRBV29-1, the J gene TRBJ2-3, with 9 bases identical to TRBD1. Germline V gene sequence: CDR1 SQVTM, CDR2 ANQGSEA. The junction had 3 bases not matched to a gene; V was cut back by 2 bases and J by 3 bases. CDR3 size: 14 residues. The CDR3 bases are TGCAGCGTTGAACCCGACAGGGGGACAGATACGCAGTATTTT. It specifies CSVEPDRGTDTQYF.

This chain connects TRBV27 to TRBJ1-3; D is unclear. The CDR3 is 13 residues long. CDR1 is MNHEY, CDR2 SMNVEV, per germline (reference sequence). Trimming shortened V by 5 bases and J by 0 bases, and 5 bases separated the two germline ends. CDR3 nucleotides: TGTGCCAGCAGTCCCATCTCTGGAAACACCATATATTTT. Translated, it gives CASSPISGNTIYF.

The V and J genes are TRBV4-3 and TRBJ2-3; the D gene is possibly TRBD2 (5 bases). CDR3 size: 17 residues. Trimming left V 1 base short and J 2 bases short, with 16 bases between. The germline V gene has CDR1 LGHNA and CDR2 YSLEER. CDR3 DNA: TGCGCCAGCAGCCAAGCTTCCGGACTCCCGCCCACAGATACGCAGTATTTT. As protein: CASSQASGLPPTDTQYF.

The chain couples TRBV28 to TRBJ1-5; D is ambiguous. This CDR3 comprises 15 residues. Germline V lookup: CDR1 MDHEN, CDR2 SYDVKM. V lost 3 bases and J 0 bases, leaving 9 bases between the germline ends. CDR3 nucleotides: TGTGCCAGCAGTTTGCCTGGGAGTAGCAATCAGCCCCAGCATTTT. Encoded protein: CASSLPGSSNQPQHF.

This clone appeared a single time. The chain employs TRBV28 and TRBJ2-1, with TRBD2 matching over 10 bases. Germline V lookup: CDR1 MDHEN, CDR2 SYDVKM. The CDR3 has 14 residues. V gave up 6 bases and J gave up 15 bases; unmatched junction bases: 14. CDR3 nucleotide sequence: TGTGCCAGCAGCCCCGGGCTAGCGGGAGAGGTTTGGTTCTTC. Protein sequence: CASSPGLAGEVWFF.

The gene calls are TRBV5-6 and TRBJ2-7; D remains ambiguous. The CDR3 extends over 15 amino acids. Germline lookup yields CDR1 SGHDT and CDR2 YYEEEE. Trimming shortened V by 1 base and J by 7 bases, and 18 bases separated the two germline ends. This CDR3 is CASSLHPHPWLEQYF. The CDR3 DNA reads as TGTGCCAGCAGCTTGCATCCCCACCCGTGGCTGGAGCAGTACTTC.

The chain has TRBV6-5 and TRBJ1-5; D call uncertain. From germline, CDR1 is MNHEY and CDR2 SVGAGI. V lost 0 bases, J lost 5 bases, and 8 bases lay in between. This CDR3 is 14 amino acids long. This CDR3 reads CASSYSYGDQPQHF. The CDR3 coding sequence is TGTGCCAGCAGTTACTCGTATGGAGATCAGCCCCAGCATTTT.

V gene TRBV4-3 combines with J gene TRBJ2-7; TRBD2 matches at 7 bases. The CDR3 totals 17 residues. V trimming: 0 bases; J trimming: 1 base; junction bases outside the gene matches: 9. The V gene's germline CDR1 is LGHNA and CDR2 YSLEER. CDR3 residues: CASSQEWASGLSYEQYF. The CDR3 DNA sequence: TGCGCCAGCAGCCAAGAATGGGCTAGCGGACTTTCCTACGAGCAGTACTTC.

The chain recombines TRBV18 with TRBJ1-4; D unclear. The CDR3 extends over 13 amino acids. V was pared by 2 bases and J by 6 bases, with 7 bases between. Germline V gene data show CDR1 as KGHSH and CDR2 as LQKENI. The CDR3 spells CASSPEMDEKLFF. DNA for the CDR3: TGTGCCAGCTCACCAGAGATGGATGAAAAACTGTTTTTT.

This chain links TRBV18 with TRBJ2-5; perhaps D is TRBD1 or TRBD2 (5 bases each). The V gene lost 3 bases and the J gene lost 5 bases, with 16 bases spanning the gap. The CDR3 loop spans 15 amino acids. Germline lookup yields CDR1 KGHSH and CDR2 LQKENI. The CDR3 region is CASSPRGPDTETQYF. CDR3 nucleotide sequence: TGTGCCAGCTCACCTCGGGGCCCAGACACGGAGACCCAGTACTTC.

The chain has TRBV11-2 and TRBJ1-2, with D maybe TRBD1 (6 bases). The V gene's germline CDR1 is SGHAT and CDR2 FQNNGV. CDR3 length: 13 residues. V was cut by 6 bases and J by 5 bases, with 13 bases left in between. The CDR3 region is CASRGGGLYGYTF. DNA for the CDR3: TGTGCCAGCAGGGGCGGGGGGCTGTATGGCTACACCTTC.

V gene TRBV2 combines with J gene TRBJ2-3, with 12 bases identical to TRBD2. J lost 7 bases, V lost 6 bases, and 8 bases had no gene match. CDR1 SNHLY and CDR2 FYNNEI come from the germline V gene. The CDR3 loop spans 15 amino acids. CDR3 nucleotide sequence: TGTGCCAGCAGCAAGACTAGCGGGAGAGTAAATACGCAGTATTTT. Protein sequence: CASSKTSGRVNTQYF.

This chain links TRBV5-6 with TRBJ2-5; possibly TRBD2 for D (5 bases). V was pared by 4 bases and J by 2 bases, with 12 bases between. This CDR3 comprises 14 residues. Germline assignment: CDR1 SGHDT and CDR2 YYEEEE. CDR3 region: CASSQIGLQETQYF. The CDR3 nucleotides are TGTGCCAGCAGCCAAATAGGACTGCAAGAGACCCAGTACTTC.